This paragraph covers one T cell receptor (beta chain) sequence. Its specificity is unknown. The data derive from a study of cytomegalovirus exposure and HLA in healthy donors. Study-wide points: Sequencing depth across donors, presence/absence analyses assumed, was roughly uniform. A later analysis linked a missense variant in DCLRE1C to the trimming of TCR beta V and J genes.

This CDR3 has 13 amino acids. Trimming left V 3 bases short and J 3 bases short, with 3 bases between. Germline V gene sequence: CDR1 MNHNS, CDR2 SASEGT. PCR involved 60 Vbeta and 13 Jbeta primers. Data came from immunoSEQ multiplex PCR; TCRdb stores just in-frame clones and leaves some out. This table has about 100,000 clones, over 70% appearing once. The sequencing input was PBMCs. J is TRBJ1-6 and V is TRBV6-1; D remains ambiguous. The clonotype comes from a man aged 50 or older in good health and CMV-seropositive. The CDR3: CASSDNYNSPLHF. CDR3 in DNA: TGTGCCAGCAGTGACAACTATAATTCACCCCTCCACTTT.